These T cell receptor beta chains were read from a single sample in a study of identical twins. Via MiXCR, TCRdb re-called the 5' RACE reads, giving one row per CDR3 protein. The sample consists of 250,000 or so distinct CDR3 sequences, about 9% of them appearing once. The same sample was also studied in work on yellow fever vaccine responses in identical twins.

The sequenced sample consisted of CD8+ T cells sorted from blood. The receptors stem from a woman younger than 30 in good health. Each CDR3 is given with its conserved first and last residue.

16 | TRBJ1-2 | TRBV9 | CASSPPLTGRNYGYTF
16 | TRBJ2-7 | TRBV7-9 | CASSSNSGRATYEQYF
13 | TRBJ2-1 | TRBV7-2 | CASILQGDNEQFF
14 | TRBJ2-5 | TRBV7-9 | CASSGGQGIETQYF
15 | TRBJ2-5 | TRBV6-2/TRBV6-3 | CASSFLKQGQETQYF
17 | TRBJ2-2 | TRBV6-5 | CASSYSYSVVRAGELFF
13 | TRBJ2-7 | TRBV7-2 | CASRASGSNEQYF
15 | TRBJ2-1 | TRBV28 | CASIQSASGYNEQFF
14 | TRBJ2-7 | TRBV2 | CASSGGVRRYEQYF
16 | TRBJ2-7 | TRBV4-3 | CASSQVAANPAYEQYF
13 | TRBJ2-5 | TRBV6-6 | CASRESGGETQYF
15 | TRBJ2-1 | TRBV9 | CASSPHPGGWDEQFF
14 | TRBJ2-5 | TRBV28 | CASLGETYQETQYF
18 | TRBJ2-2 | TRBV9 | CASSPPYGEGRVTGELFF
14 | TRBJ2-1 | TRBV7-9 | CASSSESSYNEQFF
13 | TRBJ2-3 | TRBV29-1 | CSVRDSVTDTQYF
13 | TRBJ2-3 | TRBV10-3 | CAISSSGVDTQYF
12 | TRBJ2-5 | TRBV6-6 | CASSSAGGTQYF
13 | TRBJ2-5 | TRBV6-1 | CASSLNREETQYF
15 | TRBJ1-6 | TRBV12-3/TRBV12-4 | CASGDRDTLIHSLHF
16 | TRBJ2-7 | TRBV7-6 | CASSLVVAFSSYEQYF
15 | TRBJ1-2 | TRBV5-1 | CASSTDRTPFYGYTF
12 | TRBJ2-7 | TRBV10-3 | CAISDGAWEQYF
15 | TRBJ2-1 | TRBV6-4 | CASSDGGGAGNEQFF
14 | TRBJ2-2 | TRBV7-9 | CASSSQGTTGELFF
15 | TRBJ2-7 | TRBV4-1 | CASSQAFRASYEQYF
14 | TRBJ2-7 | TRBV20-1 | CSASRGGPPDEQYF
14 | TRBJ2-1 | TRBV29-1 | CSVEPAGYYNEQFF
13 | TRBJ2-1 | TRBV16 | CASSQYKSSEQFF
16 | TRBJ2-1 | TRBV7-9 | CASSSRGTGAYNEQFF
12 | TRBJ2-7 | TRBV25-1 | CASSDTWYEQYF
13 | TRBJ2-5 | TRBV10-2 | CAAGTDVQETQYF
17 | TRBJ2-5 | TRBV4-3 | CASSQQSGLGRQETQYF
13 | TRBJ2-7 | TRBV20-1 | CSARALQGIEQYF
13 | TRBJ2-3 | TRBV27 | CASSFPGTDTQYF
14 | TRBJ2-5 | TRBV11-2 | CASSSTDREETQYF
21 | TRBJ2-3 | TRBV29-1 | CSVEDFRSSLAGGSSTDTQYF
14 | TRBJ2-2 | TRBV4-1 | CASSQAVETGELFF
13 | TRBJ1-2 | TRBV4-1 | CASRPTANYGYTF
14 | TRBJ2-3 | TRBV18 | CASSPQGWTDTQYF
16 | TRBJ2-3 | TRBV7-2 | CASSLHPSGGANTQYF
14 | TRBJ1-4 | TRBV3-1 | CASSQGTGGEKLFF
14 | TRBJ2-7 | TRBV3-1 | CASSQGVGRNEQYF
14 | TRBJ2-2 | TRBV10-2 | CASSERTNTGELFF
11 | TRBJ2-7 | TRBV25-1 | CASRIDRALYF
15 | TRBJ2-7 | TRBV7-2 | CASTGGLVHAYEQYF
17 | TRBJ2-2 | TRBV6-2/TRBV6-3 | CASSTWTWGSNTGELFF
12 | TRBJ2-7 | TRBV12-3/TRBV12-4 | CASSSWGSEQYF
14 | TRBJ1-5 | TRBV27 | CASSSTGVSQPQHF
15 | TRBJ2-1 | TRBV13 | CASSSRQEVYNEQFF